These 20 T cell receptor beta chains originate from one sample sequenced in a study of patients and donors after allogeneic stem cell transplantation. TCRdb recomputed calls from the RT-PCR reads with MiXCR, one row per CDR3 protein. The sample shows roughly 880,000 distinct CDR3 sequences, roughly 18% of them seen only once. The sequenced sample was blood, either unsorted or a sorted T cell fraction (not recorded which). These receptor sequences come from a human donor who was either an allogeneic HSCT recipient or a stem cell or donor lymphocyte infusion donor (not recorded which). It is not recorded whose cells these are; they may come from a transplant donor.

This clonotype appeared a few times. This chain links TRBV5-1 with TRBJ2-1, with 7 bases identical to TRBD2. With 4 bases clipped from V and 4 bases from J, the junction kept 8 bases outside the gene matches. The CDR3 is 15 amino acids. Germline CDR1 is SGHRS and CDR2 is YFSETQ. The DNA of the CDR3 is TGCGCCAGCAGCCTAGCGGCATTAGGGTACAATGAGCAGTTCTTC. This codes for CASSLAALGYNEQFF.

In its sample, this clonotype was seen a few times. The chain uses TRBV6-1 and TRBJ2-2, with D perhaps given as TRBD1 or TRBD2 (5 bases each). V gave up 8 bases and J gave up 5 bases, with 18 bases separating them. Germline values: CDR1 MNHNS, CDR2 SASEGT. This CDR3 spans 15 amino acids. CDR3 nucleotide sequence: TGTGCCAGCGTTGGTGAGGGGTATACGACCGGGGAGCTGTTTTTT. It yields the protein CASVGEGYTTGELFF.

This clonotype was counted many times. CDR3 coding DNA: TGTGCCAGCAGTCCCGGGACAGTGAGTTGGCCCCAGCATTTT. Protein product: CASSPGTVSWPQHF. The chain joins TRBV12-3 or TRBV12-4 to TRBJ1-5; 7 positions agree with TRBD1. The CDR3 has 14 amino acids. V trimming: 5 bases; J trimming: 9 bases; junction bases outside the gene matches: 10.

This clonotype occurred many times. This rearrangement joins TRBV5-1 to TRBJ2-1; 9 nucleotides align to TRBD1. The V gene's germline CDR1 is SGHRS and CDR2 YFSETQ. CDR3 length: 15 amino acids. V lost 4 bases, J lost 4 bases, and 6 bases stayed unmatched. The CDR3, as DNA: TGCGCCAGCAGCGCCGGGACAGGGCCATACAATGAGCAGTTCTTC. It encodes CASSAGTGPYNEQFF. Filled out from reference TRBV5-1 and TRBJ2-1, the complete variable domain reads KAGVTQTPRYLIKTRGQQVTLSCSPISGHRSVSWYQQTPGQGLQFLFEYFSETQRNKGNFPGRFSGRQFSNSRSEMNVSTLELGDSALYLCASSAGTGPYNEQFFGPGTRLTVL.

The gene calls are TRBV12-3 or TRBV12-4 and TRBJ2-4; D uncertain. V was trimmed by 3 bases and J by 6 bases, leaving 18 bases between them. The CDR3 has 16 residues. CDR3 amino acids: CASSFRLLSQVNIQYF. The CDR3 DNA follows: TGTGCCAGCAGTTTCCGGCTTCTCTCTCAAGTAAACATTCAGTACTTC.

The J gene is TRBJ2-1, the V gene TRBV20-1; 7 bases fit TRBD2. Germline CDR1 reads DFQATT; CDR2 reads SNEGSKA (reference sequence). Trimming took 8 bases from V and 9 from J; bases not matched to a gene: 28. The CDR3 extends over 18 amino acids. DNA for the CDR3: TGCAGTTACCAGACCCCGTTTAGTCCCCCGACTAGCCAGGGTGAGCAGTTCTTC. Protein: CSYQTPFSPPTSQGEQFF.

The V gene is TRBV30, the J gene TRBJ2-6; a weak D match, TRBD2 (5 bases). Between the trimmed V and J ends, which lost 1 base and 5 bases, there was a span of 12 bases. The CDR3 has 15 amino acids. In germline, CDR1 is GTSNPN, CDR2 SVGIG (reference sequence). The CDR3 is CAWSGDYWRANVLTF. The CDR3 coding sequence is TGTGCCTGGAGTGGAGACTACTGGAGGGCCAACGTCCTGACTTTC.

The chain uses TRBV6-1 and TRBJ2-3; D not resolved. Germline V lookup: CDR1 MNHNS, CDR2 SASEGT. This CDR3 has 13 residues. Deletions cut 6 bases from V and 4 bases from J, with 11 bases between. The DNA for the CDR3 is TGTGCCAGCAGATCTACTGGGTCAGATACGCAGTATTTT. Protein: CASRSTGSDTQYF.

This clonotype was seen repeatedly, ten times or more. This rearrangement joins TRBV29-1 to TRBJ1-3, with 7 bases matching TRBD1. This CDR3 has 16 amino acids. The V gene end was trimmed by 3 bases and the J gene end by 0 bases; junction bases not matched to a gene: 8. Germline V gene sequence: CDR1 SQVTM, CDR2 ANQGSEA. In DNA, the CDR3 is TGCAGCGTTGAGACAGGGAGGGCCAACTCTGGAAACACCATATATTTT. This gives the protein CSVETGRANSGNTIYF.

V and J are TRBV7-3 and TRBJ1-5; 10 nucleotides match TRBD1. This CDR3 comprises 15 residues. The ends lost 4 bases at V and 3 bases at J; junction bases unmatched: 3. The germline V gene has CDR1 SGHTA and CDR2 FQGTGA. The CDR3 DNA follows: TGTGCCAGCAGCTCTGGGACAGGGGACAATCAGCCCCAGCATTTT. Protein sequence: CASSSGTGDNQPQHF.

There are a few counts of this clonotype. The chain joins TRBV7-8 to TRBJ1-3; the D is unclear. CDR3 length: 17 amino acids. Between the trimmed V and J ends, which lost 5 bases and 0 bases, there was a span of 17 bases. Per the germline V gene, CDR1 is SGHVS and CDR2 is FQNEAQ. The chain's CDR3 is CASSTTDRTLSGNTIYF. CDR3 coding DNA: TGTGCCAGCAGCACTACAGATCGCACGCTCTCTGGAAACACCATATATTTT.

This chain uses TRBV20-1 with TRBJ2-1; 8 nucleotides align to TRBD2. J lost 13 bases, V lost 6 bases, and 14 bases had no gene match. CDR1 is DFQATT, CDR2 SNEGSKA, per germline (reference sequence). The CDR3 totals 13 residues. The CDR3 loop is CSAFVKTSGAQFF. The CDR3 DNA reads as TGCAGTGCGTTTGTGAAAACTAGCGGCGCCCAGTTCTTC.

V is TRBV28 and J is TRBJ1-6; TRBD1 matches at 10 bases. There are 15 residues in the CDR3. V shed 8 bases and J 9 bases; nucleotides not matched to a gene: 10. CDR1 is MDHEN and CDR2 is SYDVKM in the germline V gene. This chain's CDR3 is CASRTQRTGGSPLHF. The CDR3 DNA reads as TGTGCCAGCCGGACACAACGGACAGGGGGTTCACCCCTCCACTTT.

This clonotype was counted only a few times. The CDR3 loop is CASSRGPAADTQYF. CDR3 sequence (DNA): TGCGCCAGCAGTAGGGGGCCGGCCGCAGATACGCAGTATTTT. The J gene is TRBJ2-3, the V gene TRBV4-3; 7 nucleotides match TRBD1. This CDR3 has 14 amino acids. Germline trimming cut 6 bases from V and 4 bases from J; bases unmatched to any gene: 7. CDR1 and CDR2 (germline): LGHNA, YSLEER.

This clonotype occurred many times. CDR3 amino acids: CASSLHPDSYEQYF. The CDR3 nucleotides are TGTGCCAGCAGCTTACATCCGGACTCCTACGAGCAGTACTTC. This chain joins TRBV7-8 and TRBJ2-7; D is undetermined. The CDR3 runs to 14 residues. Per germline, CDR1 SGHVS and CDR2 FQNEAQ. V was trimmed by 2 bases and J by 0 bases, leaving 8 bases between them.

V gene TRBV20-1 combines with J gene TRBJ1-2; D uncertain. The V gene's germline CDR1 is DFQATT and CDR2 SNEGSKA (reference sequence). This CDR3 spans 10 amino acids. Trimming left V 3 bases short and J 6 bases short, with 5 bases between. The CDR3 reads CSASVNGYTF. CDR3 DNA: TGCAGTGCTAGTGTTAATGGCTACACCTTC.

V gene TRBV25-1 combines with J gene TRBJ2-1; 9 bases match TRBD2. From germline, CDR1 is MGHDK and CDR2 SYGVNS. This CDR3 is built from 15 residues. Losses at the gene ends were 2 bases for V and 5 bases for J; bases not matched to a gene: 4. CDR3 sequence reads: CASSEISGSNNEQFF. The DNA of the CDR3 is TGTGCCAGCAGTGAAATTAGCGGGAGTAACAATGAGCAGTTCTTC.

The genes are TRBV19 and TRBJ2-7; D might be TRBD1 or TRBD2, each matching 5 bases. Germline CDR1 LNHDA, CDR2 SQIVND (reference sequence). The CDR3 has 15 amino acids. V lost 8 bases, J lost 2 bases, and 19 bases lay in between. The CDR3 reads CASGSATEGPYEQYF. The CDR3 coding sequence is TGTGCCAGTGGGTCAGCGACAGAGGGCCCCTACGAGCAGTACTTC.

The J gene is TRBJ2-5, the V gene TRBV30, with D maybe TRBD1 (6 bases). CDR1 and CDR2 (germline): GTSNPN, SVGIG (reference sequence). The ends were cut back, 0 bases at V and 1 base at J, with 9 bases in the middle. This CDR3 region has 14 residues. Here the CDR3 DNA reads TGTGCCTGGAGTGTCTGGGACATCCAAGAGACCCAGTACTTC. As protein: CAWSVWDIQETQYF. Full variable domain (rest looked up from reference TRBV30 and TRBJ2-5): SQTIHQWPATLVQPVGSPLSLECTVEGTSNPNLYWYRQAAGRGLQLLFYSVGIGQISSEVPQNLSASRPQDRQFILSSKKLLLSDSGFYLCAWSVWDIQETQYFGPGTRLLVL.

The chain recombines TRBV20-1 with TRBJ2-3; D call uncertain. Germline CDR1 and CDR2: DFQATT and SNEGSKA (reference sequence). Trimming removed 6 bases from V and 1 base from J, with 17 bases in between. This CDR3 region has 15 residues. The CDR3 DNA reads as TGCAGTGCCCCCGGGCAGCGCCGGGGCACAGATACGCAGTATTTT. As protein: CSAPGQRRGTDTQYF.